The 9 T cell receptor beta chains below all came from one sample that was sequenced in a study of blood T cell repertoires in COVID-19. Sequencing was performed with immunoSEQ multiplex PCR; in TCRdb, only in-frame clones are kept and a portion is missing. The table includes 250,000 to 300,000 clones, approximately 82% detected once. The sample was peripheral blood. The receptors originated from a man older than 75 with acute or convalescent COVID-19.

The CDR3 DNA sequence: TGCGCCAGCAGCTTGGCCGGGGGATTCTATGGCTACACCTTC. It specifies CASSLAGGFYGYTF. The V call is TRBV5-1, the J call TRBJ1-2; tentatively, D is TRBD1 (5 bases). The CDR3 is 14 amino acids. Germline V CDR1 and CDR2: SGHRS, YFSETQ. V gave up 0 bases and J gave up 4 bases, with 10 bases separating them.

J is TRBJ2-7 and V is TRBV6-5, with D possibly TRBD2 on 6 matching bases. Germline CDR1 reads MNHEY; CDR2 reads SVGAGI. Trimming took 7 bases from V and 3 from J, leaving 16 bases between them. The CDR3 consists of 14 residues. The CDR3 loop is CASTERGGIYEQYF. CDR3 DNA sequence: TGTGCCAGCACCGAACGCGGCGGGATCTACGAGCAGTACTTC.

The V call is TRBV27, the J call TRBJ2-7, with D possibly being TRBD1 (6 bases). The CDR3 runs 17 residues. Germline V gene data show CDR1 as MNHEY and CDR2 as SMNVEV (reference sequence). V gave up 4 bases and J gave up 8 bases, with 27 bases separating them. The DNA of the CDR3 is TGTGCCAGCAGTTACCTCCAAACCGGGACACAGCCTACGCAGCAGTACTTC. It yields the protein CASSYLQTGTQPTQQYF.

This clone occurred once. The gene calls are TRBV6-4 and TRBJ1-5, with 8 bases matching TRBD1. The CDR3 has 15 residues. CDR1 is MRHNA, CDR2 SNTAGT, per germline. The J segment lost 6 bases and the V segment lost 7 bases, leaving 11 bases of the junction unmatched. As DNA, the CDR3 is TGTGCCAGCACCAGGGACAGGTGTTTAGGTCAGCCCCAGCATTTT. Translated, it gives CASTRDRCLGQPQHF.

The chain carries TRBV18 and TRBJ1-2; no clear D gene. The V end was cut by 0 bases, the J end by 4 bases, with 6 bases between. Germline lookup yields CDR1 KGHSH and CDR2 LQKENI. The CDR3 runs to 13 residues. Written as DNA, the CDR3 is TGTGCCAGCTCACCACCGGAGAGCTATGGCTACACCTTC. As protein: CASSPPESYGYTF.

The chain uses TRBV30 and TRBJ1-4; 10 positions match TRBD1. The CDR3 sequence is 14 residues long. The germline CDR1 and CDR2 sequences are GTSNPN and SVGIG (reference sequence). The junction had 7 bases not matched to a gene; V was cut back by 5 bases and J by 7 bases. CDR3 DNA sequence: TGTGCCTGGGCCGGACAGGGGGTAGTTGAAAAACTGTTTTTT. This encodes CAWAGQGVVEKLFF.

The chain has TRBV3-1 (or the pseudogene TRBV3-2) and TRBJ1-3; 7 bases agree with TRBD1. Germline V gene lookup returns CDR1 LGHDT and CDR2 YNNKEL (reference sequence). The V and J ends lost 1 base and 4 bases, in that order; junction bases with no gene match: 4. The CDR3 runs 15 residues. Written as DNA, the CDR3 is TGTGCCAGCAGCCAAGGAGGGGGCGAGGGAAACACCATATATTTT. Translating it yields CASSQGGGEGNTIYF.

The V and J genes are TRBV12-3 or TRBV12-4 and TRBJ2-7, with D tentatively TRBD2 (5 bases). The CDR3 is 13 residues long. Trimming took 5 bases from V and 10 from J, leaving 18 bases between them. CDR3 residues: CASSLRTGTVQYF. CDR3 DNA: TGTGCCAGCAGTCTGAGGACGGGAACCGTACAGTACTTC.

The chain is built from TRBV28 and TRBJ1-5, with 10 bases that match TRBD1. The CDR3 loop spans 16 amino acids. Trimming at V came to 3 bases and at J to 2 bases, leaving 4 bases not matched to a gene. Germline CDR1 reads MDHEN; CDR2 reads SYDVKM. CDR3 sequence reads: CASSLTGGLGNQPQHF. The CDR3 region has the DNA TGTGCCAGCAGTTTGACAGGGGGCTTGGGCAATCAGCCCCAGCATTTT.